What follows are 25 T cell receptor beta chains derived from one specimen sequenced in a study of tumor and adjacent non-tumor tissue in lung cancer. TCRbeta libraries were built with three rounds of nested PCR, modified from ARM-PCR. In TCRdb, the multiplex PCR reads were re-called with MiXCR into one record per CDR3 protein. The table has around 120,000 distinct CDR3 sequences, 66% seen once. This sample's RNA came from whole unsorted tissue. Material for sequencing was lung tumor tissue. These TCRs come from a man aged 25-40 years with non-small cell lung cancer.

On this clonotype: Mismatch with germline at one junction end may stem from a read error. The chain carries TRBV29-1 and TRBJ1-6; D gene unclear. This CDR3 region has 14 residues. Germline lookup yields CDR1 SQVTM and CDR2 ANQGSEA. The CDR3 sequence: CSVAEAFGYSPHHF. The CDR3 coding sequence is TGCAGCGTAGCTGAGGCATTCGGGTATTCACCCCACCACTTT. Drawing the rest from reference TRBV29-1 and TRBJ1-6, the complete variable domain is SAVISQKPSRDICQRGTSLTIQCQVDSQVTMMFWYRQQPGQSLTLIATANQGSEATYESGFVIDKFPISRPNLTFSTLTVSNMSPEDSSIYLCSVAEAFGYSPHHFGNGTRLTVT.

For this clonotype: One end of the junction varies from germline; a read error may be responsible. The chain recombines TRBV20-1 with TRBJ1-1; 10 bases are shared with TRBD1. Germline assignment: CDR1 DFQATT and CDR2 SNEGSKA (reference sequence). This CDR3 spans 12 amino acids. In nucleotides, the CDR3 is TGCAGTGCTGGACAGGGGGGCACTGACGCTTTCTTT. It codes for CSAGQGGTDAFF.

Concerning this clonotype itself: At one end the junction does not follow the germline gene, possibly because of a read error. V and J are TRBV4-1 and TRBJ1-5; D gene ambiguous. CDR1 is MGHRA and CDR2 is YSYEKL in the germline V gene. The CDR3 sequence is 15 residues long. CDR3 protein: CVSSQEPKEGQPQHF. DNA for the CDR3: TGCGTCAGCAGCCAAGAACCCAAGGAAGGGCAGCCTCAGCATTTT.

V is TRBV24-1 and J is TRBJ2-7; TRBD2 aligns across 10 bases. Germline trimming cut 1 base from V and 3 bases from J; bases unmatched to any gene: 11. Germline CDR1 and CDR2: KGHDR and SFDVKD. The CDR3 consists of 18 residues. CDR3 sequence (DNA): TGTGCCACCAGTGATTTAGGGACTAGCGTGAGGACCTACTACGAGCAGTACTTC. This translates into CATSDLGTSVRTYYEQYF.

Worth noting for this clonotype: At one of its ends the junction is not consistent with the germline gene, which may arise from a read error. This sequence joins TRBV20-1 and TRBJ1-4; D is unclear. CDR3 length equals 14 residues. Per germline, CDR1 DFQATT and CDR2 SNEGSKA (reference sequence). CDR3 nucleotide sequence: TGCAGTGCTCCGAAGCCTTCAACTAATGAAAAACTGCTTTTT. This codes for CSAPKPSTNEKLLF.

This CDR3 reads CASGRGKDEQYF. CDR3 DNA: TGTGCCAGTGGAAGGGGAAAGGACGAGCAGTACTTC. The chain has TRBV11-2 and TRBJ2-7, with D possibly matching TRBD1 (5 bases). The CDR3 length is 12 residues. Per germline, CDR1 SGHAT and CDR2 FQNNGV. Trimming took 9 bases from V and 5 from J, leaving 14 bases between them.

This clonotype was counted between two and nine times. This chain links TRBV6-4 with TRBJ2-2, with D uncertain. Germline CDR1 MRHNA, CDR2 SNTAGT. This CDR3 region has 15 residues. The V and J ends lost 5 bases and 4 bases respectively, with 14 bases between them. The CDR3 reads CASSPDGDGTGELFF. The CDR3 nucleotides are TGTGCCAGCAGTCCCGATGGGGATGGCACCGGGGAGCTGTTTTTT.

About this clonotype itself: One end of the junction varies from germline; a read error may be responsible. This rearrangement joins TRBV29-1 to TRBJ2-1; D might be TRBD2 (5 bases). The length of the CDR3 is 13 residues. From germline, CDR1 is SQVTM and CDR2 ANQGSEA. The CDR3 sequence: CSFEGSEVLPQFF. The CDR3 bases are TGCAGCTTTGAAGGGAGCGAGGTACTTCCACAGTTCTTC.

This clonotype was recorded at least ten times. The J gene is TRBJ2-7, the V gene TRBV11-2; 10 positions agree with TRBD2. Germline CDR1 SGHAT, CDR2 FQNNGV. V dropped 4 bases and J dropped 2; count of bases not matched to a gene: 5. CDR3 size: 15 residues. Here the CDR3 reads CASSSRTSGAYEQYF. CDR3 sequence (DNA): TGTGCCAGCAGCTCCAGGACTAGCGGAGCCTACGAGCAGTACTTC.

This clonotype was counted many times. The chain joins TRBV12-3 or TRBV12-4 to TRBJ1-1; maybe TRBD1 (5 bases). Trimming pared 4 bases from V and 0 bases from J, leaving 12 bases between. The CDR3 extends over 15 amino acids. The CDR3 loop reads CASSWSGTMNTEAFF. CDR3 coding DNA: TGTGCCAGCAGTTGGTCAGGGACCATGAACACTGAAGCTTTCTTT.

This chain uses TRBV12-5 with TRBJ2-1; 10 bases agree with TRBD1. This CDR3 region has 17 residues. Trimming cost V 3 bases and J 6 bases; bases outside gene matches: 11. Germline V gene lookup returns CDR1 LGHNT and CDR2 FRNRAP. CDR3 in DNA: TGTGCTAGTGGTTTACCCCAGGGGGGACAGGGGTCCAATGAGCAGTTCTTC. Its protein is CASGLPQGGQGSNEQFF.

This clonotype appeared a few times. A read error may explain this, as a much larger clone is one base away. The J gene is TRBJ2-5, the V gene TRBV29-1; D may be TRBD2 (6 bases). Germline-derived CDR1 and CDR2 are SQVTM and ANQGSEA. The V and J ends lost 6 bases and 13 bases respectively, with 21 bases between them. The CDR3 length is 12 residues. CDR3 sequence: CSVVTSSKPPYF. CDR3 in DNA: TGCAGCGTGGTGACTAGTTCAAAGCCTCCGTACTTC.

Comments on this clonotype: Without the conserved terminal phenylalanine or tryptophan, this CDR3 likely stems from a read error. The limits of the CDR3 on the DNA are not certain, so only TCRdb's listed CDR3 is given. This chain joins TRBV4-1 and TRBJ2-3; the tabulated D call, TRBD1, remains unverified against the DNA. The V gene's germline CDR1 is MGHRA and CDR2 YSYEKL. The CDR3 is made up of 15 amino acids, end residues included. The CDR3: CASNPFRGRADMQCI.

This chain connects TRBV19 to TRBJ2-7, with TRBD2 as a possible D gene (6 bases). CDR1 and CDR2 (germline): LNHDA, SQIVND (reference sequence). V was pared by 0 bases and J by 5 bases, with 11 bases between. CDR3 length: 14 amino acids. CDR3 sequence reads: CASSIEAGNHEQYF. The CDR3 region has the DNA TGTGCCAGTAGTATAGAGGCGGGGAACCACGAGCAGTACTTC.

This clonotype was picked up a small number of times. This sequence may be a read error, since a much larger clone differs from it by one base. This chain joins TRBV11-2 and TRBJ1-6; D is undetermined. CDR1 is SGHAT, CDR2 FQNNGV, per germline. V was clipped by 3 bases and J by 8 bases, with 14 bases between them. The CDR3 length is 15 residues. The CDR3, as DNA: TGTGCCAGCAGCTTCGCGACAAGGGCTTATTCACCCCTCCACTTT. Translating gives CASSFATRAYSPLHF.

A remark on this clonotype: Without the conserved terminal phenylalanine or tryptophan, this CDR3 likely stems from a read error. The V gene is TRBV20-1, the J gene TRBJ2-7; tentative D call: TRBD2 (5 bases). Germline V CDR1 and CDR2: DFQATT, SNEGSKA (reference sequence). V lost 3 bases to trimming and J lost 1 base, with 16 bases between them. The CDR3 is 15 amino acids. CDR3 amino acids: CSARGIRDGSYEQYS. The DNA of the CDR3 is TGCAGTGCTAGGGGAATTCGGGATGGATCCTACGAGCAGTACTCC.

The genes are TRBV12-3 or TRBV12-4 and TRBJ2-1; 8 bases fit TRBD2. This CDR3 has 17 residues. V was pared by 10 bases and J by 0 bases, with 14 bases of the junction left unmatched. As DNA, the CDR3 is TGTGCCATCAATCCCCGCGCAGCGGGGGACTCCTACAATGAGCAGTTCTTC. It is translated as CAINPRAAGDSYNEQFF.

Comments on this clonotype: This may come from a read error, since a much larger clone is one base off. Here the CDR3 omits its conserved ending phenylalanine or tryptophan, so a read error is the likely source. The V and J genes are TRBV20-1 and TRBJ2-7; 8 bases align to TRBD2. The V segment lost 6 bases and the J segment 0 bases; nucleotides outside the gene matches: 7. CDR1 and CDR2 (germline): DFQATT, SNEGSKA (reference sequence). This CDR3 contains 14 residues. CDR3 in DNA: TGCAGTGCCTCAGGGCGGGGGGTCTCCTACGAGCAGTACTTA. Its protein is CSASGRGVSYEQYL.

This clonotype was seen a few times. A much more abundant neighbour one base away suggests this may be a read error. The chain links TRBV29-1 to TRBJ2-3; a possible D gene is TRBD1 (5 bases). This CDR3 contains 11 residues. CDR1 and CDR2 from the germline V gene are SQVTM and ANQGSEA. CDR3 sequence reads: CNVQESGTQYF. The CDR3 DNA reads as TGCAACGTACAGGAGTCGGGTACGCAGTATTTT.

As to this clonotype: Germline is not matched at one junction end, which may reflect a read error. CDR3 loop: CASGLESGYEQYF. The DNA of the CDR3 is TGTGCCAGCGGCTTAGAGTCAGGTTACGAGCAGTACTTC. This sequence joins TRBV7-8 and TRBJ2-7; the D is unclear. Per germline, CDR1 SGHVS and CDR2 FQNEAQ. The length of the CDR3 is 13 residues. Full variable domain (rest looked up from reference TRBV7-8 and TRBJ2-7): GAGVSQSPRYKVAKRGQDVALRCDPISGHVSLFWYQQALGQGPEFLTYFQNEAQLDKSGLPSDRFFAERPEGSVSTLKIQRTQQEDSAVYLCASGLESGYEQYFGPGTRLTVT.

This clonotype was picked up many times. The chain couples TRBV11-3 to TRBJ2-5; D unclear. The germline gives CDR1 SGHNT, CDR2 YENEEA. This CDR3 has 15 amino acids. Trimming shortened V by 5 bases and J by 0 bases, and 13 bases separated the two germline ends. This chain's CDR3 is CASSPPAVYQETQYF. In DNA, the CDR3 is TGTGCCAGCAGCCCCCCCGCGGTGTACCAAGAGACCCAGTACTTC. The full variable domain, its missing parts supplied by reference TRBV11-3 and TRBJ2-5, is EAGVVQSPRYKIIEKKQPVAFWCNPISGHNTLYWYLQNLGQGPELLIRYENEEAVDDSQLPKDRFSAERLKGVDSTLKIQPAELGDSAVYLCASSPPAVYQETQYFGPGTRLLVL.

CDR3 loop: CASSVVEALNGYTF. The CDR3 DNA is TGTGCCAGCAGCGTAGTGGAGGCCCTTAATGGCTACACCTTC. The chain has TRBV9 and TRBJ1-2, with unresolved D. The CDR3 covers 14 residues. CDR1 and CDR2 from the germline V gene are SGDLS and YYNGEE. V lost 0 bases and J 6 bases, leaving 12 bases between the germline ends.

Notes on this clonotype: A read error may produce the germline difference seen at one junction end. This chain uses TRBV6-5 with TRBJ1-2; 10 nucleotides agree with TRBD1. This CDR3 has 14 amino acids. Germline values: CDR1 MNHEY, CDR2 SVGAGI. CDR3 loop: CASSSTGGGTGYTF. In DNA form, the CDR3 reads TGTGCCAGCAGTTCGACAGGGGGCGGTACTGGCTATACCTTC.

The chain combines TRBV28 with TRBJ1-5; D call uncertain. Trimming took 3 bases from V and 2 from J, leaving 14 bases between them. The CDR3 covers 16 residues. Germline V gene sequence: CDR1 MDHEN, CDR2 SYDVKM. CDR3 bases: TGTGCCAGCAGTTTGGGGTGGGGAGATCGCAATCAGCCCCAGCATTTT. Encoded protein: CASSLGWGDRNQPQHF. Supplemented by reference TRBV28 and TRBJ1-5, the full variable domain reads DVKVTQSSRYLVKRTGEKVFLECVQDMDHENMFWYRQDPGLGLRLIYFSYDVKMKEKGDIPEGYSVSREKKERFSLILESASTNQTSMYLCASSLGWGDRNQPQHFGDGTRLSIL.

Turning to this clonotype: No conserved phenylalanine or tryptophan ends this CDR3, so it is likely a read error. The V call is TRBV5-4, the J call TRBJ2-5; possible D gene TRBD1, 6 bases. The CDR3 extends over 18 amino acids. Germline V gene lookup returns CDR1 SGHNT and CDR2 YYREEE (reference sequence). With 2 bases removed from V and 0 bases from J, the gap between germline ends came to 20 bases. The CDR3 coding sequence is TGTGCCAGCAGCTTAGGTAACGCCGGGACACTCTACCAAGAGACCCAGTACCTC. This sequence encodes CASSLGNAGTLYQETQYL.